The entry that follows covers one T cell receptor (beta chain) sequence. The antigen is not known. These data are taken from a study of Ad26.COV2.S vaccination and SARS-CoV-2 variants. Sample treatment: 15 to 20 received Ad26.COV2.S at low or high dose, single or two shots; several received placebo; per-sample allocation not given. The samples were gathered on day 63 after the first injection of vaccine or placebo. Measured with immunoSEQ multiplex PCR; TCRdb has only the in-frame clones, and not every one. The data contain roughly 500,000 clones, around 90% of them singletons. Notes on the study in general: It was found that vaccine and placebo recipients had similar non-spike TCR breadth. CD8+ and CD4+ T cells specific for spike reportedly responded with substantial breadth after vaccination.

The CDR3 has 16 amino acids. The trim removed 3 bases at V and 8 bases at J, leaving 6 bases unmatched. Germline values: CDR1 SEHNR, CDR2 FQNEAQ (reference sequence). The source material was peripheral blood, sampled in a trial of Ad26.COV2.S vaccine versus placebo. The rearrangement links TRBV7-9 to TRBJ2-1, with 14 nucleotides matching TRBD2. The sequence came from a person between 18 and 60 years old who received the Ad26.COV2.S COVID-19 vaccine or a placebo. The CDR3 is CASSLGLAGVGDEQFF. The CDR3 region has the DNA TGTGCCAGCAGCTTGGGACTAGCGGGAGTCGGGGATGAGCAGTTCTTC.